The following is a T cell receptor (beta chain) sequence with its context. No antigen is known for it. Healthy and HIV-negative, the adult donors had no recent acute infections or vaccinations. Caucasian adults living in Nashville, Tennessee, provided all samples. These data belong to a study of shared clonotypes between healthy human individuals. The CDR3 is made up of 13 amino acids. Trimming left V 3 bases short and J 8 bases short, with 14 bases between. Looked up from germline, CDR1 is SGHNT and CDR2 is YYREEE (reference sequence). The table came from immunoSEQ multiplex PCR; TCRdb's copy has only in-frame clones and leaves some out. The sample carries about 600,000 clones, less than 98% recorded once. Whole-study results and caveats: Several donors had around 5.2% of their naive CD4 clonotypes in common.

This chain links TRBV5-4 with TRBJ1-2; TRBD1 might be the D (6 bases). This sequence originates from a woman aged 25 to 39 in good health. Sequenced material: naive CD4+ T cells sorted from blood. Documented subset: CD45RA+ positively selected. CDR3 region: CASSSRGIWGYTF. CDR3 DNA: TGTGCCAGCAGCTCCAGGGGAATTTGGGGCTACACCTTC.